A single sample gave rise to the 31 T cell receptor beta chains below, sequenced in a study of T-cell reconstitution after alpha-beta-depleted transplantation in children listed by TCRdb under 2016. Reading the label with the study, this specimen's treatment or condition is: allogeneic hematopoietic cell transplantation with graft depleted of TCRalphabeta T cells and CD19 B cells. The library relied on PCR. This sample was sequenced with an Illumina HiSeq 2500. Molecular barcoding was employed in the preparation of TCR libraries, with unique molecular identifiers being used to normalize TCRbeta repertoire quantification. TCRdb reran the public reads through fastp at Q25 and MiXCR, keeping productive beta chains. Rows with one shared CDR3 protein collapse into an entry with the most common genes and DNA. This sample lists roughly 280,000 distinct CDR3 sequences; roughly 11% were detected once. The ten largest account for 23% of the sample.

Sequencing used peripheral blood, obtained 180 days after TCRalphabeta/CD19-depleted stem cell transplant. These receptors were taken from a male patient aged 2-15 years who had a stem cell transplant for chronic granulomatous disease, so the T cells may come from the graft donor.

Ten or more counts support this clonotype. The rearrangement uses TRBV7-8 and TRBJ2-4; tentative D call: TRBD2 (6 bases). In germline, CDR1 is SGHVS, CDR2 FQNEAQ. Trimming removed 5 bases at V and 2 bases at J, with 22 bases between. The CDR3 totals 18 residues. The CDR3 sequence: CASSRGAGSLPPKNIQYF. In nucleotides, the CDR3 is TGTGCCAGCAGCCGAGGTGCGGGAAGTCTCCCACCCAAAAACATTCAGTACTTC.

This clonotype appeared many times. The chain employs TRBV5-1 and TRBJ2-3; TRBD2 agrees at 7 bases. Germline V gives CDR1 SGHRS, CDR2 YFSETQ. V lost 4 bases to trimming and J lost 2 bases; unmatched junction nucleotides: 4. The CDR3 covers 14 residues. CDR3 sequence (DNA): TGCGCCAGCAGCGCTCGGGGGGTCACAGATACGCAGTATTTT. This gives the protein CASSARGVTDTQYF.

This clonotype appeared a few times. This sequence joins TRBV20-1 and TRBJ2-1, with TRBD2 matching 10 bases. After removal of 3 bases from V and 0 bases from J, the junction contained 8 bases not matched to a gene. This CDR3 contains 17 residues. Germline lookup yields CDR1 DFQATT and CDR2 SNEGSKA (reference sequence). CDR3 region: CSASTAGGPFSYNEQFF. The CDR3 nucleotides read TGCAGTGCTAGTACAGCGGGGGGGCCGTTCTCCTACAATGAGCAGTTCTTC.

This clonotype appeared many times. The CDR3 sequence: CASSVDGGAMLDYTF. CDR3 nucleotide sequence: TGTGCCAGCAGCGTAGACGGGGGGGCAATGTTGGACTACACCTTC. The chain recombines TRBV9 with TRBJ1-2; D possibly corresponds to TRBD1 (6 bases). V was trimmed by 0 bases and J by 10 bases, leaving 19 bases between them. The germline V gene encodes CDR1 SGDLS and CDR2 YYNGEE. The CDR3 consists of 15 residues.

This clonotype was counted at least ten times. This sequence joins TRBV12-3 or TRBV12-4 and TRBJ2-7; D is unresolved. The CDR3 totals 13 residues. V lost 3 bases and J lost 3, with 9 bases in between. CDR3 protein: CASSFLGNYEQYF. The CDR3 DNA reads TGTGCCAGCAGTTTTCTGGGGAACTACGAGCAGTACTTC.

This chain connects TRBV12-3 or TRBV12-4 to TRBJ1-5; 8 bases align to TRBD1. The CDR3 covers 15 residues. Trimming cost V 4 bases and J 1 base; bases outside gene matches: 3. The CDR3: CASSSTGESNQPQHF. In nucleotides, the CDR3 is TGTGCCAGCAGTTCGACAGGGGAGAGCAATCAGCCCCAGCATTTT.

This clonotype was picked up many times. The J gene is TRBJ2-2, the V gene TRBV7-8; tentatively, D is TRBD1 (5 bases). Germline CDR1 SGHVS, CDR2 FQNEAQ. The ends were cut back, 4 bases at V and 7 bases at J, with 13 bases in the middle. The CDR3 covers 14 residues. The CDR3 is CASSSYDRGGELFF. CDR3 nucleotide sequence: TGTGCCAGCAGCTCCTACGACAGAGGCGGGGAGCTGTTTTTT.

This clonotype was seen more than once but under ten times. CDR3 amino acids: CATSNPDTQYF. DNA of the CDR3: TGTGCCACCTCGAATCCAGATACGCAGTATTTT. This chain joins TRBV24-1 and TRBJ2-3; no firm D call. The CDR3 extends over 11 amino acids. Germline V gene sequence: CDR1 KGHDR, CDR2 SFDVKD. Trimming shortened V by 9 bases and J by 4 bases, and 7 bases separated the two germline ends.

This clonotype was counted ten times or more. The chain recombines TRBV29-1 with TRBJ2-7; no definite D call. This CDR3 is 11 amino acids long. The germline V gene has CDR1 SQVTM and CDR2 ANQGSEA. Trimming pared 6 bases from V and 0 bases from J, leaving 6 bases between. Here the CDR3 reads CSVGFSYEQYF. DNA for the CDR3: TGCAGCGTAGGGTTCTCCTACGAGCAGTACTTC.

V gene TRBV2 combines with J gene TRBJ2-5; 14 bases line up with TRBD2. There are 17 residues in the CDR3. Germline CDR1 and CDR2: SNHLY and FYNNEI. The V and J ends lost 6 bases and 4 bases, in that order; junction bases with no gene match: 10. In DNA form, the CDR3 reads TGTGCCAGCAGGGGTTTTCCGGGACTAGCGGGAGCAGAGACCCAGTACTTC. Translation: CASRGFPGLAGAETQYF.

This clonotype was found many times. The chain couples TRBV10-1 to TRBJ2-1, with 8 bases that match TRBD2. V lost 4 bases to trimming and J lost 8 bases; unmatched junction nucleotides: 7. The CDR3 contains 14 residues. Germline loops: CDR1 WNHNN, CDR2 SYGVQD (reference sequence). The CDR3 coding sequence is TGCGCCAGCAGTGGGCCGAGCGGGAGCCATGAGCAGTTCTTC. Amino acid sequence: CASSGPSGSHEQFF.

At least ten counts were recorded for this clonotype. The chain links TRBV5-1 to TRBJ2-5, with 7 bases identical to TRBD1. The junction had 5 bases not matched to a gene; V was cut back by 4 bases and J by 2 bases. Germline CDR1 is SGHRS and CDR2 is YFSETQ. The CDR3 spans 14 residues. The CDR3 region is CASSTGQFQETQYF. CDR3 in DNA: TGCGCCAGCAGCACGGGACAGTTTCAAGAGACCCAGTACTTC.

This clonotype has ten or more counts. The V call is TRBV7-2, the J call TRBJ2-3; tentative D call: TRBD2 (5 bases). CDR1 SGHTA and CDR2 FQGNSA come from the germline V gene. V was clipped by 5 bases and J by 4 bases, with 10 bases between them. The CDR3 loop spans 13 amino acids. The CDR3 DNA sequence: TGTGCCAGCAGCGTCCACGGGGCAGATACGCAGTATTTT. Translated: CASSVHGADTQYF.

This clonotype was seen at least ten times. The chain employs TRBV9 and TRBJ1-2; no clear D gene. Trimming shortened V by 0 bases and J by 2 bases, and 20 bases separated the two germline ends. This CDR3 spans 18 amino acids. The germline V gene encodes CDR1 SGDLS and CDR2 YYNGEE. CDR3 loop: CASSVGSEGQISNYGYTF. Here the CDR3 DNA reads TGTGCCAGCAGCGTAGGGTCGGAAGGCCAGATTTCAAACTATGGCTACACCTTC.

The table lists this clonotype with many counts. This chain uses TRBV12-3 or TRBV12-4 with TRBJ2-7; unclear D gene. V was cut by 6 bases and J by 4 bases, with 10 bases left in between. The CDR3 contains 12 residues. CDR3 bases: TGTGCCAGCAGCAACGGCCCGTACGAGCAGTACTTC. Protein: CASSNGPYEQYF.

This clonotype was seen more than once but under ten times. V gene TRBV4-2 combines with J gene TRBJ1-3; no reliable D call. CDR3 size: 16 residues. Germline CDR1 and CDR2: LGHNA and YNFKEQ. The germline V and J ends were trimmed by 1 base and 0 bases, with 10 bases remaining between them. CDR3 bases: TGTGCCAGCAGCCAAGGCGATCAGAGCTCTGGAAACACCATATATTTT. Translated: CASSQGDQSSGNTIYF.

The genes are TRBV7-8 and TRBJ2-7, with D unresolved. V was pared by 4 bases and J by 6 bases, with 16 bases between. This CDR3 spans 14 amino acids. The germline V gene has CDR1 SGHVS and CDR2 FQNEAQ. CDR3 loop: CASSSPAPRGEQYF. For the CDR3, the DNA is TGTGCCAGCAGCTCCCCGGCCCCACGCGGCGAGCAGTACTTC.

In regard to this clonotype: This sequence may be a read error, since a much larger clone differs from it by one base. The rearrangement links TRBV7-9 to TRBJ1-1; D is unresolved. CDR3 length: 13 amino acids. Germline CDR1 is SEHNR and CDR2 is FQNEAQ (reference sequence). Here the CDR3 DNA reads TGTGCCAGCAGCTGGGCGGTGAACTCTGAAGCTTTCTTT. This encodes CASSWAVNSEAFF.

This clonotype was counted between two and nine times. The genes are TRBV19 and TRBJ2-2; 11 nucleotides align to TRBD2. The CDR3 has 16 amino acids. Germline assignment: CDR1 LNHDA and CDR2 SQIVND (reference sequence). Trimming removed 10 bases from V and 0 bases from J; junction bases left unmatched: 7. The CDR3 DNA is TGTGCCACCAGTGTAGCGGGAGGGGCGAACACCGGGGAGCTGTTTTTT. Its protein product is CATSVAGGANTGELFF.

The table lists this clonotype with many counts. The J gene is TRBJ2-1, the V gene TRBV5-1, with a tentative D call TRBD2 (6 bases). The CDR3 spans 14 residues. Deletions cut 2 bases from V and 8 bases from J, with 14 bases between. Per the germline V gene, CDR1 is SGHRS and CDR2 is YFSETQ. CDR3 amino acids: CASSFTRRGDEQFF. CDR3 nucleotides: TGCGCCAGCAGCTTTACAAGGAGGGGCGATGAGCAGTTCTTC.

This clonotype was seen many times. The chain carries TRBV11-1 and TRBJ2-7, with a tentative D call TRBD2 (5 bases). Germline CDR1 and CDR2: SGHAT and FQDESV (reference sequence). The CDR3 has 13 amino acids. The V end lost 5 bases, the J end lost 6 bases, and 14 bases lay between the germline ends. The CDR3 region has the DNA TGTGCCAGCAGCCGCCTTACTAGAACCGAGCAGTACTTC. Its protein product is CASSRLTRTEQYF.

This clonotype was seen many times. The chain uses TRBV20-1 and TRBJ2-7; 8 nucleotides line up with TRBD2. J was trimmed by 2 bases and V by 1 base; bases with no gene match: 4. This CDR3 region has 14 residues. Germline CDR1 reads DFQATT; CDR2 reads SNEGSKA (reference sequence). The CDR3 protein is CSARVAGGPYEQYF. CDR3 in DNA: TGCAGTGCTAGAGTGGCGGGAGGACCCTACGAGCAGTACTTC.

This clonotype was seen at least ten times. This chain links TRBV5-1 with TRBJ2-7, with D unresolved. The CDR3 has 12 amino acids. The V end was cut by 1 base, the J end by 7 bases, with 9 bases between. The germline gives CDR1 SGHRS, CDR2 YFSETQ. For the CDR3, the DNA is TGCGCCAGCAGCTTGCCGGGCCCGGAGCAGTACTTC. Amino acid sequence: CASSLPGPEQYF.

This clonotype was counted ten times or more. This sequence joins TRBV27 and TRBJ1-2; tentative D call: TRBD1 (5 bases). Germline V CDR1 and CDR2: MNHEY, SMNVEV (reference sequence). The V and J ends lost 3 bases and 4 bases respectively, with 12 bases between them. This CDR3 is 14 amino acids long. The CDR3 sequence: CASSFLDSVYGYTF. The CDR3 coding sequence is TGTGCCAGCAGTTTTCTCGACAGCGTCTATGGCTACACCTTC.

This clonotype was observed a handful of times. As DNA, the CDR3 is TGCAGTGCGCGGTTAGGGGGGCGGGGTTCCTACGAGCAGTACTTC. It yields the protein CSARLGGRGSYEQYF. V and J are TRBV20-1 and TRBJ2-7; D is perhaps TRBD1 or TRBD2 (6 bases each). Germline V gene lookup returns CDR1 DFQATT and CDR2 SNEGSKA (reference sequence). The length of the CDR3 is 15 residues. V gave up 6 bases and J gave up 1 base, with 19 bases separating them.

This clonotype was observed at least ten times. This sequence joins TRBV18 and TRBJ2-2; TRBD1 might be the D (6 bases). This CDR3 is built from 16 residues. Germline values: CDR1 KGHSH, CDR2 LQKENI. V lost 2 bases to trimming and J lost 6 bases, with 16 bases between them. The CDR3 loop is CASSPLSGAVAGELFF. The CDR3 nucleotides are TGTGCCAGCTCACCATTGTCAGGGGCGGTCGCCGGGGAGCTGTTTTTT.

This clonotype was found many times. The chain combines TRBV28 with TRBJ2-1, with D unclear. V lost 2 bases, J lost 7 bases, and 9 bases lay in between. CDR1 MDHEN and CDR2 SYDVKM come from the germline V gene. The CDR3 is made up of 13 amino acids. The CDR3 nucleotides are TGTGCCAGCAGTTTAATCTTGGGAAATGAGCAGTTCTTC. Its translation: CASSLILGNEQFF.

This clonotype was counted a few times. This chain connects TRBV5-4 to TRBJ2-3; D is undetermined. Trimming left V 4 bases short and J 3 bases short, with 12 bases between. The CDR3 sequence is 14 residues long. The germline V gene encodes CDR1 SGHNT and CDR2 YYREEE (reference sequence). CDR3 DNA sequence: TGTGCCAGCAGCGTTCGAGTTGGGACAGATACGCAGTATTTT. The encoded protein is CASSVRVGTDTQYF.

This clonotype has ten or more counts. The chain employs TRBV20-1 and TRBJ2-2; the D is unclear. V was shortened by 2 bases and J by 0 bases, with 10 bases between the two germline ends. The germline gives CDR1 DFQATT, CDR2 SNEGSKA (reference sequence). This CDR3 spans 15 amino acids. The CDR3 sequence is CSARLSAANTGELFF. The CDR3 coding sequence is TGCAGTGCTAGATTGAGCGCAGCGAACACCGGGGAGCTGTTTTTT.

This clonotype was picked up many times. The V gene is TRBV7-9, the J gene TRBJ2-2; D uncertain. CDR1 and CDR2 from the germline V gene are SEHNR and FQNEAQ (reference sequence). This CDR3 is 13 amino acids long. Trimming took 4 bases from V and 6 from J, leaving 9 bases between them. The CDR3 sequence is CASSSFTPGELFF. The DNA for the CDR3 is TGTGCCAGCAGCTCTTTTACGCCCGGGGAGCTGTTTTTT.

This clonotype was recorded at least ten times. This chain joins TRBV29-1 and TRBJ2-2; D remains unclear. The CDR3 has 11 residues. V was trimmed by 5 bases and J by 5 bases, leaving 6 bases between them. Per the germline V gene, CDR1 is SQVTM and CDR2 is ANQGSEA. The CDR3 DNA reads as TGCAGCGTTCTGGTGACCGGGGAGCTGTTTTTT. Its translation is CSVLVTGELFF.